This is a list of T cell receptor beta chains from one sample in a study of blood T cells in healthy people across ages. TCRdb independently ran MiXCR on the 5' RACE reads; one entry per CDR3 protein. This table holds 1.5 million to 2 million distinct CDR3 sequences, roughly 32% found once. Sequences were obtained from blood. The receptors derive from a woman aged 25 to 45 in good health. CDR3s leave out the opening cysteine and the closing phenylalanine or tryptophan. A D gene is named only where the DNA matches it firmly.

V: TRBV6-1; D: NA; J: TRBJ2-7; CDR3: ASSESGPSYEQY
V: TRBV20-1; D: NA; J: TRBJ2-3; CDR3: SAMLGRSGDTQY
V: TRBV12-3/TRBV12-4; D: NA; J: TRBJ1-2; CDR3: ASSFGQLHNYGYT
V: TRBV4-2; D: NA; J: TRBJ2-3; CDR3: ASSQGVSSDTQY
V: TRBV29-1; D: NA; J: TRBJ1-1; CDR3: SARGWGNTEAF
V: TRBV6-1; D: NA; J: TRBJ2-7; CDR3: ASKQDSSYEQY
V: TRBV29-1; D: TRBD2; J: TRBJ2-3; CDR3: GVDPGGHGDTQY
V: TRBV4-2; D: NA; J: TRBJ2-7; CDR3: ASSQVSESATQY
V: TRBV6-1; D: NA; J: TRBJ1-6; CDR3: ASSQRGDNSPLH
V: TRBV29-1; D: TRBD1; J: TRBJ1-2; CDR3: SVETGVGGYT
V: TRBV30; D: TRBD1; J: TRBJ1-3; CDR3: AWSTGGSGNAIY
V: TRBV2; D: NA; J: TRBJ2-7; CDR3: ASSEGDSGSYEQY
V: TRBV20-1; D: TRBD1; J: TRBJ2-7; CDR3: SARVTGQGWEQY
V: TRBV6-2/TRBV6-3; D: NA; J: TRBJ2-5; CDR3: ASTETGGTWETQY
V: TRBV7-6; D: TRBD2; J: TRBJ2-5; CDR3: ASRRSGGLETQY
V: TRBV27; D: TRBD2; J: TRBJ2-5; CDR3: ASSLVAGGFETQY
V: TRBV5-1; D: TRBD2; J: TRBJ2-7; CDR3: ANSRTSGSYEQY
V: TRBV10-3; D: TRBD2; J: TRBJ2-5; CDR3: AISLAGEETQY
V: TRBV29-1; D: NA; J: TRBJ1-1; CDR3: SVAAQGNTEAF
V: TRBV20-1; D: TRBD2; J: TRBJ2-5; CDR3: SASRLAGAREQY
V: TRBV27; D: TRBD1; J: TRBJ1-2; CDR3: ASSPHYRGFGYGYT
V: TRBV5-1; D: NA; J: TRBJ1-6; CDR3: ASSSSGGSDSPLH
V: TRBV28; D: NA; J: TRBJ1-5; CDR3: ASSLDPRGVNQPQH
V: TRBV5-1; D: TRBD2; J: TRBJ2-7; CDR3: ASSAQTSGGSYEQY
V: TRBV28; D: NA; J: TRBJ2-7; CDR3: ASSFLRDSEEQY
V: TRBV6-1; D: TRBD2; J: NA; CDR3: ASRTTSGSEQY
V: TRBV7-9; D: NA; J: TRBJ1-2; CDR3: VSRERDTGLGGYT
V: TRBV5-1; D: TRBD1; J: TRBJ2-3; CDR3: ASSLRGGQTGGTDTQY
V: TRBV29-1; D: TRBD1; J: TRBJ1-5; CDR3: SVAPGQPWRVYGNQPQH
V: TRBV20-1; D: NA; J: TRBJ1-2; CDR3: SARDGQGIGYT
V: TRBV3-1; D: NA; J: TRBJ2-7; CDR3: ASSPPGTYPFGEQY
V: TRBV2; D: TRBD2; J: TRBJ2-7; CDR3: ASSGSSGGLWNEQY
V: TRBV20-1; D: NA; J: TRBJ2-1; CDR3: SAHQFGTYNEQF
V: TRBV2; D: TRBD2; J: TRBJ2-3; CDR3: ASTPPLKRGRTSTDTQY
V: TRBV11-2; D: NA; J: TRBJ2-3; CDR3: ASSSPYHRYTQY
V: TRBV20-1; D: NA; J: TRBJ2-5; CDR3: SALLAVVGETQY
V: TRBV27; D: TRBD2; J: TRBJ2-1; CDR3: ASSQPSGVRNEQF